This T cell receptor (beta chain) was recorded in a study of blood T cell repertoires in COVID-19. Assay: immunoSEQ multiplex PCR; the TCRdb copy retains only in-frame clones and omits some. There are under 300,000 clones in the sample; roughly nine tenths occur only once, and about 3% lies in the top ten. Clinical histories supplied by participants themselves formed the basis of cohort assignment. CDR3 size: 16 residues. The germline gives CDR1 MNHEY, CDR2 SVGAGI. The trim removed 2 bases at V and 8 bases at J, leaving 8 bases unmatched. The chain combines TRBV6-5 with TRBJ1-6, with 8 bases lining up with TRBD1. The material sequenced was PBMCs or T cells enriched from blood (not recorded which). This TCR was sampled from a woman between 50 and 59 years old who had recovered from COVID-19. The CDR3 region has the DNA TGTGCCAGCAGTTACGGTCTAGGACAGGGCGATTCACCCCTCCACTTT. Translated: CASSYGLGQGDSPLHF.